The clone carrying this T cell receptor beta chain was recorded a few times. Using immunoSEQ multiplex PCR, the repertoire was profiled, and TCRdb retains in-frame clones only, with some absent. The sample yields approximately 100,000 clones, approximately 78% seen once. This specimen belongs to a study of T cell clones after liver transplantation. Background on the study: TCRbeta sequencing after a pre-transplant mixed lymphocyte reaction identified graft-donor-reactive clones, later tracked in post-transplant blood.

Sequences were derived from CD4+ T cells from blood, sampled before liver transplant. This TCR derives from a human donor who received a liver transplant.

The DNA for the CDR3 is TGTGCCAGCAGCCACGGGCGGAACTATGGCTACACCTTC. This translates into CASSHGRNYGYTF. J is TRBJ1-2 and V is TRBV6-5, with D hard to call. The length of the CDR3 is 13 residues. Germline values: CDR1 MNHEY, CDR2 SVGAGI. Trimming pared 6 bases from V and 2 bases from J, leaving 10 bases between.